Following are 8 T cell receptor beta chains from one sample sequenced in a study of T cell responses to AZD1222 COVID-19 vaccine. The repertoire was sequenced with immunoSEQ multiplex PCR; TCRdb's copy has only in-frame clones and lacks some. The sample includes approximately 200,000 clones, 90% to 95% of them seen just once. Sequenced material: peripheral blood, taken 28 days after the second AZD1222 dose. The receptors stem from an adult who received the AZD1222 COVID-19 vaccine.

This clone was picked up one time. V and J are TRBV4-1 and TRBJ2-1, with 13 bases that match TRBD2. This CDR3 has 16 amino acids. Trimming cost V 3 bases and J 5 bases; bases outside gene matches: 4. Germline V gives CDR1 MGHRA, CDR2 YSYEKL. The CDR3 coding sequence is TGCGCCAGCAGCCAGGCGGGACTAGCGGGGCACAATGAGCAGTTCTTC. This encodes CASSQAGLAGHNEQFF.

V gene TRBV19 combines with J gene TRBJ1-5; TRBD1 might be the D (6 bases). From germline, CDR1 is LNHDA and CDR2 SQIVND (reference sequence). Trimming took off 2 bases at V and 4 bases at J, with 15 bases between the two ends. CDR3 length: 16 amino acids. DNA for the CDR3: TGTGCCAGTAGTATATTGGGACAACAGGGAAATCAGCCCCAGCATTTT. Its protein is CASSILGQQGNQPQHF.

The CDR3 spells CASSPNRDGEQYF. The CDR3 DNA sequence: TGTGCCAGCAGTCCCAACAGGGACGGCGAGCAGTACTTC. J is TRBJ2-7 and V is TRBV12-3 or TRBV12-4, with a tentative D call TRBD1 (6 bases). This CDR3 is built from 13 residues. The V and J ends lost 5 bases and 6 bases respectively, with 14 bases between them.

The chain links TRBV11-2 to TRBJ2-7, with D possibly matching TRBD2 (6 bases). The CDR3 is made up of 14 amino acids. With 7 bases removed from V and 3 bases from J, the gap between germline ends came to 16 bases. Germline CDR1 SGHAT, CDR2 FQNNGV. The CDR3 sequence: CASIEREGGYEQYF. CDR3 nucleotide sequence: TGTGCCAGCATCGAGAGAGAGGGAGGCTACGAGCAGTACTTC.

The V call is TRBV7-9, the J call TRBJ1-1; TRBD1 is a possible D gene (6 bases). The CDR3 is 16 residues long. Germline CDR1 and CDR2: SEHNR and FQNEAQ (reference sequence). Deletions cut 4 bases from V and 10 bases from J, with 25 bases between. The CDR3 region has the DNA TGTGCCAGCAGCTCCCAAGGGATGGGACAAACGGCGGCAGCTTTCTTT. Amino acids: CASSSQGMGQTAAAFF.

The gene calls are TRBV10-3 and TRBJ2-7; the D gene is possibly TRBD2 (5 bases). Between the trimmed V and J ends, which lost 6 bases and 5 bases, there was a span of 26 bases. The CDR3 contains 17 residues. The germline V gene has CDR1 ENHRY and CDR2 SYGVKD. Here the CDR3 reads CAISLVKSGASGNEQYF. The CDR3 DNA follows: TGTGCCATCAGCTTAGTCAAGTCCGGAGCCTCGGGAAACGAGCAGTACTTC.

The gene calls are TRBV19 and TRBJ1-2; 7 bases agree with TRBD1. V lost 7 bases to trimming and J lost 5 bases; unmatched junction nucleotides: 16. This CDR3 spans 16 amino acids. The V gene's germline CDR1 is LNHDA and CDR2 SQIVND (reference sequence). The CDR3 region is CASTHSGTVDLYGYTF. CDR3 coding DNA: TGTGCCAGTACCCACTCGGGGACAGTAGATTTATATGGCTACACCTTC.

The chain combines TRBV27 with TRBJ2-7, with TRBD2 identical over 14 bases. Trimming took 8 bases from V and 3 from J; bases not matched to a gene: 9. Germline CDR1 and CDR2: MNHEY and SMNVEV (reference sequence). There are 16 residues in the CDR3. CDR3 loop: CASGKTSGRALYEQYF. The CDR3 DNA reads TGTGCCAGCGGCAAGACTAGCGGGAGGGCCCTCTACGAGCAGTACTTC.